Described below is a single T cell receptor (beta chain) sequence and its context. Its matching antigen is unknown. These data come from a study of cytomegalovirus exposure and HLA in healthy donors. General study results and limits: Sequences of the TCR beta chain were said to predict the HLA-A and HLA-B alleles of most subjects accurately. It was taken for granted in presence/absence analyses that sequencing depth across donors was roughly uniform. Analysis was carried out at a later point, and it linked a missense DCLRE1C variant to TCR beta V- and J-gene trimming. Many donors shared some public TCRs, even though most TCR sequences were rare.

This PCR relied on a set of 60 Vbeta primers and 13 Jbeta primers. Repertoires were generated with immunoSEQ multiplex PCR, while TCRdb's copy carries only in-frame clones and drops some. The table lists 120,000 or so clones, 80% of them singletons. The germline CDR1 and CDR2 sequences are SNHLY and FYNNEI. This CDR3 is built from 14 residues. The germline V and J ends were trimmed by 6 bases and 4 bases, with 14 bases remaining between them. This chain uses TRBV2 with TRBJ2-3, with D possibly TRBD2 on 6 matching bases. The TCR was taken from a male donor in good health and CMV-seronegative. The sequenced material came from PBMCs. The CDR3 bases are TGTGCCAGCAGCCTGTGGGACTCCCCAGATACGCAGTATTTT. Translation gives CASSLWDSPDTQYF.